This T cell receptor beta chain was captured by sequencing in a study of OX40 agonist ivuxolimab in advanced cancers. Across the study: Those treated in dose escalation had hepatocellular carcinoma, melanoma, renal cell cancer or head and neck cancer.

In germline, CDR1 is SGHNT, CDR2 YYREEE (reference sequence). Trimming removed 7 bases from V and 0 bases from J; junction bases left unmatched: 7. This CDR3 has 15 amino acids. Remarks on this clone: Antigen specificity is unknown.

Broader study findings: Expanded peripheral T cells had an undetermined antigen specificity. Low normalized T-cell clonal expansion was also seen in some nonresponders.

The table came from immunoSEQ multiplex PCR; TCRdb's copy has only in-frame clones and leaves some out. The sample consists of 65,000 to 95,000 clones, roughly 90% of them appearing once. Blood got drawn at baseline, again on cycle 4 day 1, and then on cycle 7 day 1. The receptor was isolated from an adult with an advanced solid tumor such as melanoma, head and neck, liver or kidney cancer. The sample here was CD4+ or CD8+ T cells sorted from blood, taken in a trial of the OX40 agonist ivuxolimab. V is TRBV5-4 and J is TRBJ2-1, with 7 bases aligning to TRBD2. As DNA, the CDR3 is TGTGCCAGCTCTCCCGCGGGAGTCTCCTACAATGAGCAGTTCTTC. Protein product: CASSPAGVSYNEQFF.